These T cell receptor beta chains were read from a single sample in a study of blood T cells in healthy people across ages. One entry per CDR3 protein, called by TCRdb with MiXCR from the 5' RACE reads. The data contain some 1.6 million distinct CDR3 sequences, about 31% of them singletons. Input material: blood. Source of these receptors: a woman in her twenties or thirties in good health. Each CDR3 is given with its conserved first and last residue. D genes are given only for firm matches. The size field is filled for only some rows; it gives once, few, many or a size class.

v_gene	d_gene	j_gene	abundance	CDR3aa	CDR3nt
TRBV20-1	TRBD2	TRBJ2-7	NA	CSASGGRALDEQYF	TGCAGTGCTAGCGGCGGGAGGGCCCTTGACGAGCAGTACTTC
TRBV9	NA	TRBJ2-1	many	CASSVGFREPFF	TGTGCCAGCAGCGTAGGCTTCCGGGAGCCGTTCTTC
TRBV5-6	NA	TRBJ2-7	NA	CASSRGPRAGTYEQYF	TGTGCCAGCAGCCGCGGTCCCAGGGCCGGGACCTACGAGCAGTACTTC
TRBV30	TRBD1	TRBJ2-7	NA	CACSSPGQAIYEQYF	TGTGCCTGTTCCTCTCCGGGACAGGCGATTTACGAGCAGTACTTC
TRBV12-3/TRBV12-4	NA	TRBJ2-3	NA	CASSTSPGTDTQYF	TGTGCCAGCAGTACGAGTCCTGGCACAGATACGCAGTATTTT
TRBV20-1	TRBD2	TRBJ2-7	many	CSASGLAGTYEQYF	TGCAGTGCTAGCGGGCTAGCGGGGACCTACGAGCAGTACTTC
TRBV27	NA	TRBJ2-3	NA	CASSLTGTHSTDTQYF	TGTGCCAGCAGTTTAACCGGGACTCACAGCACAGATACGCAGTATTTT
TRBV7-9	NA	TRBJ2-5	NA	CASSPAPGAGETQYF	TGTGCCAGCAGCCCAGCCCCGGGGGCAGGAGAGACCCAGTACTTC
TRBV6-1	NA	TRBJ2-2	NA	CASSQTQGAGELFF	TGTGCCAGCAGTCAGACGCAGGGCGCCGGGGAGCTGTTTTTT
TRBV9	NA	TRBJ1-1	NA	CASSAAAGRNTEAFF	TGTGCCAGCAGCGCAGCGGCAGGGAGGAACACTGAAGCTTTCTTT
TRBV20-1	NA	TRBJ1-4	few	CSALGLGEKLFF	TGCAGTGCGTTGGGGCTGGGTGAAAAACTGTTTTTT
TRBV6-2/TRBV6-3	NA	TRBJ2-3	NA	CASTPQTPDTQYF	TGTGCCAGCACTCCGCAGACACCCGATACGCAGTATTTT
TRBV28	NA	TRBJ2-7	NA	CASSTAQGRANYEQYF	TGTGCCAGCAGTACGGCACAGGGACGCGCCAACTACGAGCAGTACTTC
TRBV7-9	NA	TRBJ2-7	NA	CASSLARLTYEQYF	TGTGCCAGCAGCCTAGCCAGGTTAACCTACGAGCAGTACTTC
TRBV5-1	TRBD2	TRBJ2-3	few	CASRAIPTSGLDTQYF	TGCGCCAGCAGGGCCATTCCGACTAGCGGGTTAGATACGCAGTATTTT
TRBV7-2	TRBD1	TRBJ1-2	NA	CASSPHRGPNGYTF	TGTGCCAGCAGCCCCCACAGGGGGCCCAATGGCTACACCTTC
TRBV5-1	NA	TRBJ2-1	NA	CASSLAQGPYNEQFF	TGCGCCAGCAGCTTGGCCCAGGGGCCCTACAATGAGCAGTTCTTC
TRBV20-1	NA	TRBJ2-3	few	CSASVAMADTQYF	TGCAGTGCTAGCGTCGCGATGGCAGATACGCAGTATTTT
TRBV20-1	TRBD2	TRBJ2-5	once	CSARGLAGDGTQETQYF	TGCAGTGCTAGAGGACTAGCGGGAGACGGGACCCAAGAGACCCAGTACTTC
TRBV4-1	TRBD1	TRBJ1-2	NA	CASSQGTGGFGYTF	TGCGCCAGCAGCCAGGGGACAGGGGGATTTGGCTACACCTTC
TRBV30	NA	TRBJ2-6	few	CAWSEQGIAGANVLTF	TGTGCCTGGAGTGAACAGGGTATAGCTGGGGCCAACGTCCTGACTTTC
TRBV12-3/TRBV12-4	TRBD2	TRBJ2-3	few	CASSLTPTSGGAYTQYF	TGTGCCAGCAGTTTAACTCCGACTAGCGGGGGGGCCTATACGCAGTATTTT